The next 4 T cell receptor beta chains were all read from a single sample in a study of lymphopenia after photon versus proton radiotherapy. Repertoires were generated with immunoSEQ multiplex PCR, while TCRdb's copy carries only in-frame clones and drops some. Here the sample spans over 50,000 clones, approximately 84% being singletons. This specimen was peripheral blood, taken from a patient treated with photon-based radiotherapy. The receptors originated from a middle-aged man with gastric cancer.

This chain connects TRBV5-4 to TRBJ2-3; D call uncertain. Germline values: CDR1 SGHNT, CDR2 YYREEE (reference sequence). The CDR3 length is 14 residues. V lost 0 bases and J 0 bases, leaving 5 bases between the germline ends. Here the CDR3 DNA reads TGTGCCAGCAGCTTGGTCGGGAGCACAGATACGCAGTATTTT. Encoded protein: CASSLVGSTDTQYF.

The chain uses TRBV7-8 and TRBJ2-2; the D is unclear. Germline V lookup: CDR1 SGHVS, CDR2 FQNEAQ. V lost 5 bases and J 2 bases, leaving 18 bases between the germline ends. The CDR3 runs 17 residues. CDR3 sequence: CASSAQATPTNTGELFF. The CDR3 DNA reads as TGTGCCAGCAGCGCCCAGGCCACTCCGACAAACACCGGGGAGCTGTTTTTT.

This clone was detected a few times. This rearrangement joins TRBV5-1 to TRBJ2-7, with D possibly being TRBD2 (5 bases). V lost 0 bases, J lost 5 bases, and 9 bases lay in between. The CDR3 length is 13 residues. CDR1 and CDR2 from the germline V gene are SGHRS and YFSETQ. The CDR3 region has the DNA TGCGCCAGCAGCTTGGCCCCCGGGGACGAGCAGTACTTC. Protein sequence: CASSLAPGDEQYF.

The chain carries TRBV18 and TRBJ2-7; D not certain. Germline V gene lookup returns CDR1 KGHSH and CDR2 LQKENI. The CDR3 totals 13 residues. The V gene lost 3 bases and the J gene lost 3 bases, with 9 bases spanning the gap. The chain's CDR3 is CASSPDLSYEQYF. In DNA form, the CDR3 reads TGTGCCAGCTCACCGGACCTCAGCTACGAGCAGTACTTC.